The T cell receptor (beta chain) under discussion was sequenced for a study of vaccination effects on CD4 cells after COVID-19 (dated by TCRdb to between 2021 and 2023). Background on the whole study: In the ViraFEST assay, PBMC were stimulated with viral peptide pools, and antigen-specific CD4+ T cell clonotypes were then identified by expansion using TCR sequencing. Two doses of either the BNT162b2 or the mRNA-1273 mRNA SARS-CoV-2 vaccine were administered to participants. Pre-vaccine samples were collected from a couple of convalescent patients 16 days and one week before the first dose, corresponding to 142 and 148 days after COVID-19 diagnosis. About 2 million PBMC per well were cultured in IMDM with about 5% human AB serum, roughly 10 IU/ml IL-2 and gentamicin, plus 10 ug/ml peptides. In both COVID-19 convalescent patients and infection-naive vaccine recipients, the study compared SARS-CoV-2 spike-specific CD4+ TCR repertoires from before mRNA vaccination with those from after it. The full study included around ten COVID-19 convalescent patients and several SARS-CoV-2-naive healthy vaccine recipients. Cultures from other donors in the study were sequenced using the Oncomine TCR Beta short-read assay on an Illumina iSeq 100. On the study overall, not on this receptor specifically: The study was limited by a small number of convalescent patients and lacked early post-infection timepoints. In convalescent patients, the post-vaccine spike-reactive repertoire consisted mainly of new vaccine-induced clones, largely distinct from infection-induced clones. At late post-vaccination timepoints, both infection-induced and vaccine-induced clones showed marked clonal contraction, consistent with waning T cell responses.

After 10 to 11 days of culture, CD4+ T cells were isolated with the EasySep CD4+ T cell isolation kit. PCR-confirmed SARS-CoV-2 infection had occurred in convalescent patients between March and December 2020, before the Alpha, Beta and Delta variants emerged in the United States. On days 3 and 7, half of the culture medium was replaced with fresh IL-2-containing medium. Unless noted otherwise, every peptide stimulation condition was grown in triplicate wells. PBMC were separated from whole blood using Ficoll-Paque Plus gradient centrifugation and were then either cryopreserved at -140C or used fresh. The QIAamp micro DNA kit was used to extract genomic DNA from the cultured CD4+ T cells. For this clone: Its antigen remains undetermined. No quality values exist for individual bases; no much larger clone is one base distant.

Sequences DFQATT (CDR1) and SNEGSKA (CDR2) are obtained from the germline V gene (reference sequence). V is reduced by 3 bases and J by 7 bases, leaving a spacing of 19 bases between them. The CDR3, cysteine through phenylalanine, is 15 amino acids long. Solely the CDR3 DNA is kept, with 45 bases framed from the first base. Library generation was performed with the immunoSEQ multiplex PCR assay. TCR beta CDR3 sequencing was performed on DNA from the cultured, isolated CD4+ T cells. The paper's data handling went like this. Non-productive TCR sequences were discarded, and reads were trimmed to the CDR3 region, with only CDR3s of 7 or more amino acids retained. The MANAFEST web app was used to identify antigen-specific clonotypes by comparing expansion in peptide wells with expansion in reference cultures. For clones to be considered positive, expansion at FDR<0.05 versus reference and all other wells, an odds ratio above 5, and a frequency above 0.1% in two replicate wells were required. Cross-reactive clonotypes were defined as significantly expanded in SARS-CoV-2 spike wells and in at least one common cold coronavirus spike condition. Levenshtein distance calculated with the stringdist R package was used to assess CDR3 similarity, and unrooted trees were constructed with ape in R 3.6.1. Entries here come from immuneACCESS through TCRdb and include only in-frame sequences with V and J called. Some clones fail to appear in such tables; in the studies checked, an unresolved V gene covers under half of the shortfall, and the cause of the remainder is unknown. D and trimming come from the DNA, and the V and J calls and clone size come from that table. Within this sample are approximately 47,000 clones, with about 76% of them counted one time only. The biggest ten clones account for 12% of the sample.

This sequence was found in a human donor who had a prior SARS-CoV-2 infection. The sample here was CD4+ T cells from PBMCs cultured without peptide, taken before COVID-19 vaccination. The chain links TRBV20-1 with TRBJ1-5; TRBD1 is a weak D gene call, 6 bases matching. The bases read TGCAGTGCTAGTGAGGGGGGGCGCGTGGAGCAGCCCCAGCATTTT. Its protein reads: CSASEGGRVEQPQHF.